This section outlines one TCR beta chain sequence together with its context. In the study's own analysis: Amplification with reference gene primers provided the estimates of nucleated cell counts. Clones were sequenced by immunoSEQ multiplex PCR, and TCRdb holds only the in-frame ones, with some missing. That table gives V, J and clone size, and the DNA gave D and trimming. The profile shows a few hundred thousand clones, around 82% of them singletons. These data are taken from a study of blood T cell repertoires in COVID-19. Whole-study context: Researchers got acute and convalescent COVID-19 samples from the United States, Italy and Spain.

This CDR3 has 19 amino acids. Between the trimmed V and J ends, which lost 4 bases and 4 bases, there was a span of 26 bases. Germline loops: CDR1 LGHNA, CDR2 YNFKEQ. Participants' own reports of clinical history determined their cohort assignment. All recovered Cohort 3 donors got two negative PCRs, got clearance, or saw symptom resolution. Material: PBMCs or T cells enriched from blood (not recorded which). This chain connects TRBV4-2 to TRBJ1-3, with D possibly TRBD1 on 6 matching bases. The source of this sequence is a middle-aged man who had recovered from COVID-19. The DNA of the CDR3 is TGTGCCAGCAGCCCCGTGGGGGCGGGGGACCGCACTCAGGGAAACACCATATATTTT. Protein sequence: CASSPVGAGDRTQGNTIYF.